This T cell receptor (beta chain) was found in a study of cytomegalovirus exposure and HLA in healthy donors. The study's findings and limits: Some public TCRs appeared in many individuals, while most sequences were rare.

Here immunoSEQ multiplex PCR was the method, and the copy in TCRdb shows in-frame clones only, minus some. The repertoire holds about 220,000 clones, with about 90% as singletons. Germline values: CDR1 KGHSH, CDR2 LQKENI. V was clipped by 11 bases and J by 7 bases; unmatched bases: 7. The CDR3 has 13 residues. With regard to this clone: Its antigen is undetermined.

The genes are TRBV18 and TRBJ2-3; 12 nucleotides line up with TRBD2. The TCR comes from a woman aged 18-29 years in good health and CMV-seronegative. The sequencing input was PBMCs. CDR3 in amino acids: CAGGLAGLNTQYF. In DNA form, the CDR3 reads TGTGCCGGAGGACTAGCGGGACTCAATACGCAGTATTTT.